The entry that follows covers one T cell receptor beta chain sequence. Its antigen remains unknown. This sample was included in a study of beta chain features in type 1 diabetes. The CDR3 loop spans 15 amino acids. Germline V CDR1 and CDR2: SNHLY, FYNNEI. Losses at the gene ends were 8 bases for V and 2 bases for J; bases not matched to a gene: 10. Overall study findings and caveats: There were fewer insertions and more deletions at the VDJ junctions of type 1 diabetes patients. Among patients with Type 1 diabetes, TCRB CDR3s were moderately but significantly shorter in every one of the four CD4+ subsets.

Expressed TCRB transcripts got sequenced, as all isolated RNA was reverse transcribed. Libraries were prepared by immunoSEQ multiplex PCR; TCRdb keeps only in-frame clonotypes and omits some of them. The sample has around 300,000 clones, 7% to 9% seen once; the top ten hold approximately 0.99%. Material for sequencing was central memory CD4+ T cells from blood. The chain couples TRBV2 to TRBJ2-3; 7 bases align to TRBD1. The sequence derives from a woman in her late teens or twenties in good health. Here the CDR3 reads CASSDETGFTDTQYF. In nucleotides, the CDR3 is TGTGCCAGCTCTGATGAGACAGGGTTCACAGATACGCAGTATTTT.